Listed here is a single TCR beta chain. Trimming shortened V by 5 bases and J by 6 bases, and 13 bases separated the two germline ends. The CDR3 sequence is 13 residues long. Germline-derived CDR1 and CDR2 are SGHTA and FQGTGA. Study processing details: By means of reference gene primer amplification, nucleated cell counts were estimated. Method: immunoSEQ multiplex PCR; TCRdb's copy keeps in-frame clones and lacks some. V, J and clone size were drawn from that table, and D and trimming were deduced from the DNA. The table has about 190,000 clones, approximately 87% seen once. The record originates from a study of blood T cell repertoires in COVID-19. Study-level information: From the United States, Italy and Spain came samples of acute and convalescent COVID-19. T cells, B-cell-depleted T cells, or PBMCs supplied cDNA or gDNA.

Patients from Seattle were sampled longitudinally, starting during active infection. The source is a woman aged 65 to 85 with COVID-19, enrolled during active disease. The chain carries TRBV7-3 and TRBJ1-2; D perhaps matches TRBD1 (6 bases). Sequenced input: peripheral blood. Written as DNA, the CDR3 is TGTGCCAGCAGCCCGAGGGGGGGAAATGGCTACACCTTC. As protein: CASSPRGGNGYTF.